In this sample, the clone carrying this TCR beta chain turned up a few times. Antigen unknown. Constant-segment primers were used for 5'RACE, and the resulting TCR alpha and TCR beta cDNA libraries carried sample barcodes and UMIs. Each CDR3 protein is one row after TCRdb ran MiXCR on the 5' RACE reads. The repertoire includes some 120,000 distinct CDR3 sequences, approximately 17% of them detected once, and about 5.2% sits in the top ten. The germline gives CDR1 SEHNR, CDR2 FQNEAQ (reference sequence). The CDR3 spans 15 residues. V was cut by 3 bases and J by 7 bases, with 18 bases left in between. The data are from a study of T-cell memory formation after mild COVID-19. Findings and caveats of the study: Detection of some responders pre-infection suggested pre-existing cross-reactive memory T cells participated. For contracting clones, CD4+ ones sat mainly in CM and EM, CD8+ in EMRA. There was a balanced CD4/CD8 profile in clones contracting day 15 to 85, and later expanders leaned CD4+.

Sequencing was performed on PBMCs or a T cell subset sorted from them (not recorded which). The chain is built from TRBV7-9 and TRBJ1-2, with D perhaps TRBD1 (6 bases). The source of this sequence is a man aged 18-30 years who had mild COVID-19 (a few samples of this study predate the infection). Cell type and time point are not known. The CDR3 loop is CASSFGAGTFVGYTF. The CDR3 DNA reads as TGTGCCAGCAGCTTTGGGGCAGGGACATTCGTTGGCTACACCTTC.